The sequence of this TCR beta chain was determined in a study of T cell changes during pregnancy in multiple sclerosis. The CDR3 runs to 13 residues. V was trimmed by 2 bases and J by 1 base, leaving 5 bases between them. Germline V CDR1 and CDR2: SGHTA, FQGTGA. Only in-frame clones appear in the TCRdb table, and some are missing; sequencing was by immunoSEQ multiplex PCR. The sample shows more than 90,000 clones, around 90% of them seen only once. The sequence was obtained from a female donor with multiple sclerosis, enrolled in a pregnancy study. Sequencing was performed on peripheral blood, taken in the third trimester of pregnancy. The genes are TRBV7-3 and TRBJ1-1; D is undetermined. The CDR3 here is CASSLGTNTEAFF. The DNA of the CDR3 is TGTGCCAGCAGCTTAGGCACGAACACTGAAGCTTTCTTT.